A single sample is the source of the 2 T cell receptor beta chains below, sequenced in a study of blood T cell repertoires in COVID-19. Measured with immunoSEQ multiplex PCR; TCRdb has only the in-frame clones, and not every one. The data hold approximately 11,000 clones, with roughly four fifths observed a single time. Sequenced: peripheral blood. The receptors shown here come from a woman in her fifties or sixties with acute or convalescent COVID-19.

This clone was observed once. The chain joins TRBV4-2 to TRBJ1-6; D possibly corresponds to TRBD1 (5 bases). V was pared by 0 bases and J by 9 bases, with 21 bases between. Looked up from germline, CDR1 is LGHNA and CDR2 is YNFKEQ. The CDR3 contains 18 residues. This CDR3 reads CASSQELADMGRGSPLHF. The CDR3 DNA is TGTGCCAGCAGCCAAGAGCTTGCCGACATGGGGCGCGGTTCACCCCTCCACTTT.

This clone was seen once. The CDR3 loop reads CASSISGVTTEAFF. CDR3 sequence (DNA): TGTGCCAGCAGCATATCAGGGGTGACCACTGAAGCTTTCTTT. The chain recombines TRBV7-9 with TRBJ1-1, with D maybe TRBD1 (6 bases). The V and J ends lost 5 bases and 4 bases respectively, with 14 bases between them. This CDR3 region has 14 residues. Germline V gene lookup returns CDR1 SEHNR and CDR2 FQNEAQ (reference sequence).